This TCR beta chain stems from a study of OX40 agonist ivuxolimab in advanced cancers. Study-wide background: In this cohort, patients received ivuxolimab, an agonistic anti-OX40 (CD134) antibody. Dose-escalation patients were diagnosed with hepatocellular carcinoma, melanoma, renal cell cancer or head and neck cancer. Three patients got partial responses; one had hepatocellular carcinoma and two had cutaneous melanoma.

Germline-derived CDR1 and CDR2 are MNHEY and SMNVEV (reference sequence). The CDR3 length is 17 residues. V lost 6 bases and J 3 bases, leaving 20 bases between the germline ends. Measured with immunoSEQ multiplex PCR; TCRdb has only the in-frame clones, and not every one. The table shows about 68,000 clones, with about 91% occurring only once. This sequence originates from an adult with an advanced solid tumor such as melanoma, head and neck, liver or kidney cancer. The sample in question was CD4+ or CD8+ T cells sorted from blood, obtained in a trial of the OX40 agonist ivuxolimab. The rearrangement links TRBV27 to TRBJ1-4; a possible D gene is TRBD1 (6 bases). In DNA form, the CDR3 reads TGTGCCAGCAGCCGAAGGACAGCCCGAGGACCTAATGAAAAACTGTTTTTT. It yields the protein CASSRRTARGPNEKLFF.